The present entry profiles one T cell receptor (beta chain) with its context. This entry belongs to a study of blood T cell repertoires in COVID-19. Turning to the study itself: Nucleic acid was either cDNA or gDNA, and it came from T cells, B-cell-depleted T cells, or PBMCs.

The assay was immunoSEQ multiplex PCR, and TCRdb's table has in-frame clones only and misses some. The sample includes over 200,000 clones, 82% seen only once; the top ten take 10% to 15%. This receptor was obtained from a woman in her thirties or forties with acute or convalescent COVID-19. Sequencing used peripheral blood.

For the CDR3, the DNA is TGTGCCAGCTCACCTTCTCCGACAGCAAGCAATCAGCCCCAGCATTTT. Translation gives CASSPSPTASNQPQHF. The chain joins TRBV18 to TRBJ1-5; D perhaps matches TRBD1 (5 bases). The CDR3 consists of 16 residues. CDR1 KGHSH and CDR2 LQKENI come from the germline V gene. The V gene lost 3 bases and the J gene lost 1 base, with 13 bases spanning the gap.